Listed below are T cell receptor beta chains from one sample, sequenced in a study of neoadjuvant nivolumab and ipilimumab in lung cancer. Generated by immunoSEQ multiplex PCR, the TCRdb table keeps only in-frame clones and is missing some. The table lists some 30,000 clones, about nine tenths of them singletons. This sample comprised peripheral blood, obtained after neoadjuvant nivolumab, alone or with ipilimumab, at or shortly before surgery. These receptors all stem from an adult with non-small cell lung cancer. The conserved cysteine and the conserved F or W are not part of the CDR3 here.

v_gene	len	CDR3aa
TRBV19	14	ASSSDTGLSNQPQH
TRBV5-4	12	ASSLAGVTDTQY
TRBV5-1	12	ASSLEEGFGGYT
TRBV29-1	11	SGEGRPNTEAF
TRBV6-5	12	ATRTGGYTGELF
TRBV5-1	12	ASSLGTSADTQY
TRBV5-1	14	ASSWTGGSGANVLT
TRBV18	16	ASSPRLMTGPGTDTQY
TRBV5-6	11	ASSLQGIYGYT
TRBV27	9	ASSLGPQAF
TRBV18	13	ASSPGLANTGELF
TRBV19	15	ASSTSSGGFSADTQY
TRBV4-1	14	ASSQYTGQVSYEQY
TRBV29-1	13	SVTAGQTNTGELF
TRBV15	11	ATSRDEGQGWY
TRBV6-5	11	ASSRTGRYEQF
TRBV19	11	ASSIGLNNEQF
TRBV19	11	ASSEQGGETQY
TRBV5-1	17	ASSLGPAGARDSTDTQY
TRBV6-6	12	ASSRKSREYEQY
TRBV5-5	14	ASSLGQAVSTDTQY
TRBV7-9	13	ASSLTGQGALGYT
TRBV18	13	ASSQTDGRNSPLH
TRBV7-9	14	ASSAYKATGGHEQY
TRBV5-1	11	ASTHPGDETQY
TRBV5-1	14	ASSLDSGGGTDTQY